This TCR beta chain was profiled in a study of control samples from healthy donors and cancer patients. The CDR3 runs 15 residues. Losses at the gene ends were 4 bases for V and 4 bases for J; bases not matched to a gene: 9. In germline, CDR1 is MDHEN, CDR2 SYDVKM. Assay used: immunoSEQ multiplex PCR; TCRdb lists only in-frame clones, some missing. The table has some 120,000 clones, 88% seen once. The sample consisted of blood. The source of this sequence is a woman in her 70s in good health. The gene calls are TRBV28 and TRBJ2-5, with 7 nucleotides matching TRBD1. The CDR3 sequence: CASSSSQGMGETQYF. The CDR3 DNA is TGTGCCAGCAGTTCCTCACAGGGGATGGGAGAGACCCAGTACTTC.